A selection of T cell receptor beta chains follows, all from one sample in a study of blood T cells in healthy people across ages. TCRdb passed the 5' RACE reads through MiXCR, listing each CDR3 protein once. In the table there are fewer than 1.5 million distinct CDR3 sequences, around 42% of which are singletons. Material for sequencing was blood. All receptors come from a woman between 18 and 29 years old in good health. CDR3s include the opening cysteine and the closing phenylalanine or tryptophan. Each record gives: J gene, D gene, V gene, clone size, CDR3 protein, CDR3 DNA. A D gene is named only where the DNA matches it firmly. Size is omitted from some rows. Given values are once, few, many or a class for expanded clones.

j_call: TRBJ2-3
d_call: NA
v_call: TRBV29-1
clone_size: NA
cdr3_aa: CSVPKAPGGGTDTQYF
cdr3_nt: TGCAGCGTCCCAAAGGCCCCCGGCGGGGGCACAGATACGCAGTATTTT

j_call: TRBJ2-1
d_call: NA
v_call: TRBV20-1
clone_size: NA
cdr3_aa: CSAPPEGRLNEQFF
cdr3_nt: TGCAGTGCTCCTCCGGAGGGCCGGCTCAATGAGCAGTTCTTC

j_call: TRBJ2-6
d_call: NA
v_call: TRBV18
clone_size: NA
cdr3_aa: CASSPPGVSGANVLTF
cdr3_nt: TGTGCCAGCTCACCACCGGGGGTCTCTGGGGCCAACGTCCTGACTTTC

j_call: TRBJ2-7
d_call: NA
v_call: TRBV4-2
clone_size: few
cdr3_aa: CASSQDAESTYNEQYF
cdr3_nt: TGTGCCAGCAGCCAAGATGCAGAGTCCACCTACAATGAGCAGTACTTC

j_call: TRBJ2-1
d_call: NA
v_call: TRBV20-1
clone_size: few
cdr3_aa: CSARGTGLTSSYNEQFF
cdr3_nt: TGCAGTGCTAGAGGGACCGGACTGACGAGCTCCTACAATGAGCAGTTCTTC

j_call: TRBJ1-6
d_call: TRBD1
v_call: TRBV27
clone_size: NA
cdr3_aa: CASSSPTGSLIRSPLHF
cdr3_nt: TGTGCCAGCAGTTCACCGACAGGGTCTCTTATAAGATCACCCCTCCACTTT

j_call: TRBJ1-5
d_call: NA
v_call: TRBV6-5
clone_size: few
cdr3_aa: CATVSTLTYHNQPQHF
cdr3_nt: TGTGCCACCGTGTCTACCCTTACTTACCACAATCAGCCCCAGCATTTT

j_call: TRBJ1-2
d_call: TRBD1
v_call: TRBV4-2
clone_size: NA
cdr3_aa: CASSLNSGQGARDYGYTF
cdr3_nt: TGTGCCAGCAGCCTAAATTCGGGACAGGGGGCGCGAGACTATGGCTACACCTTC

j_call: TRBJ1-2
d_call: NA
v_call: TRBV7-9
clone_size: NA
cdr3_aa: CASYGGKGNGYTF
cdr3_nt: TGTGCCAGTTATGGTGGGAAAGGAAATGGCTACACCTTC

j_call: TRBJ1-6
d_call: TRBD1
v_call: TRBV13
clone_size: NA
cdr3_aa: CASSLDRAQNSPPHF
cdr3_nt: TGTGCCAGCAGCCTTGACAGGGCTCAAAATTCACCCCCCCACTTT

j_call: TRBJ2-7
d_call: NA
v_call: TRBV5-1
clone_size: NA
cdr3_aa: CASSLLKSPQGDISYEQYF
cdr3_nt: TGCGCCAGCAGCTTGTTGAAATCCCCCCAAGGGGACATCAGCTACGAGCAGTACTTC

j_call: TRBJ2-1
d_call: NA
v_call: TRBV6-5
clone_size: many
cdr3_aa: CASRYMGEQFF
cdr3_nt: TGTGCCAGCAGGTATATGGGCGAGCAGTTCTTC

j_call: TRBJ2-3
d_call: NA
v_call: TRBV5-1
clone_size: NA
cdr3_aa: CASSPDGFPTDTQYF
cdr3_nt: TGCGCCAGCAGCCCGGATGGGTTCCCCACAGATACGCAGTATTTT

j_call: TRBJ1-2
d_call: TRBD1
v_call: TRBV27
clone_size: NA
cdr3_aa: CASSLSRTGSYGYTF
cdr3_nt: TGTGCCAGCAGTTTATCCCGGACAGGTTCCTATGGCTACACCTTC

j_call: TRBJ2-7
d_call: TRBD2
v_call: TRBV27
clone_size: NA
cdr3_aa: CASSLRTSGRSHEQYF
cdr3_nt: TGTGCCAGCAGTCTACGGACTAGCGGGAGGTCCCATGAGCAGTACTTC

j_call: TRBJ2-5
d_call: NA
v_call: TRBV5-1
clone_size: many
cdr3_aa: CASSSGQIGETQYF
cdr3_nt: TGCGCCAGCAGCTCAGGACAAATTGGAGAGACCCAGTACTTC

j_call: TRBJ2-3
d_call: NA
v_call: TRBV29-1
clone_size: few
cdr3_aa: CSVQKVRAQTDTQYF
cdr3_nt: TGCAGCGTCCAAAAGGTCCGAGCTCAAACAGATACGCAGTATTTT

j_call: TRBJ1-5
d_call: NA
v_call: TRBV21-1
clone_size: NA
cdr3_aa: CASSNTDRENNQPQHF
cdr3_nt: TGTGCCAGCAGCAACACGGACAGGGAGAACAATCAGCCCCAGCATTTT

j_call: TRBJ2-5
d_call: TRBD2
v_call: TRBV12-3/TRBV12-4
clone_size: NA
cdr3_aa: CASGTSGSETQYF
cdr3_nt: TGTGCCAGTGGGACTAGCGGGAGTGAGACCCAGTACTTC

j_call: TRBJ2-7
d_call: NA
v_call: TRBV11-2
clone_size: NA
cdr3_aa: CASSLEVPSYEQYF
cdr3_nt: TGTGCCAGCAGCTTAGAGGTCCCGTCCTACGAGCAGTACTTC

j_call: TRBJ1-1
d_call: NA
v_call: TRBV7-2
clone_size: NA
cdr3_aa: CASSLVQVAAFF
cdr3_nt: TGTGCCAGCAGCTTGGTGCAGGTGGCCGCTTTCTTT

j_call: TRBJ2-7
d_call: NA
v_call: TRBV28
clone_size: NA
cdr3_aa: CASSLRQENEQYF
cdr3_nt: TGTGCCAGCAGTTTAAGACAGGAAAACGAGCAGTACTTC

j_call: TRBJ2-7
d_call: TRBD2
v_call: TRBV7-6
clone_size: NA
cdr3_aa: CASSLVAGTSGNFRSYEQYF
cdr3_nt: TGTGCCAGCAGCTTAGTAGCCGGGACTAGCGGCAACTTTAGGTCCTACGAGCAGTACTTC

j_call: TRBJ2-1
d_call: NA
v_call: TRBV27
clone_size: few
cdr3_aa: CASSFPGGPHNEQFF
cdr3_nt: TGTGCCAGCAGTTTCCCCGGGGGTCCCCACAATGAGCAGTTCTTC

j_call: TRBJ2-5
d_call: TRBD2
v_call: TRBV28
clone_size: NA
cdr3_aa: CASSEDGGAQTQYF
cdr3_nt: TGTGCCAGCAGTGAGGACGGGGGGGCACAGACCCAGTACTTC

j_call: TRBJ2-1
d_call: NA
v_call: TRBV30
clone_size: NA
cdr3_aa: CAWTDYNEQFF
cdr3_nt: TGTGCCTGGACTGACTACAATGAGCAGTTCTTC

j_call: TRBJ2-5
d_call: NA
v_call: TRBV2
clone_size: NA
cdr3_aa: CASCLETQYF
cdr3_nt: TGTGCCAGCTGCTTAGAGACCCAGTACTTC

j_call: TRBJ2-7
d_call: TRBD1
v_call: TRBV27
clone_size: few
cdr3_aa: CASSFGDRVYEQYF
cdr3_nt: TGTGCCAGCAGTTTTGGCGACAGGGTCTACGAGCAGTACTTC

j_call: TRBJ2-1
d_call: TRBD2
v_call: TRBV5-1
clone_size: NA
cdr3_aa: CASSATSGSSNEQFF
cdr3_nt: TGCGCCAGCAGCGCGACTAGCGGGAGTAGCAATGAGCAGTTCTTC

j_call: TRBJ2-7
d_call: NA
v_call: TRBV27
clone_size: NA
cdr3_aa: CASSPLAGSGEQYF
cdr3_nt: TGTGCCAGCAGTCCCCTCGCGGGGTCGGGCGAGCAGTACTTC

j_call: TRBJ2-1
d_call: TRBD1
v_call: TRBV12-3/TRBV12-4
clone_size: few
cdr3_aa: CASKGTGVYNEQFF
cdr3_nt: TGTGCCAGCAAGGGGACAGGAGTCTACAATGAGCAGTTCTTC

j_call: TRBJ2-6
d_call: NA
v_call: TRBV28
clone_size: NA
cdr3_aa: CASSLIATGANVLTF
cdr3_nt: TGTGCCAGCAGTTTAATCGCCACTGGGGCCAACGTCCTGACTTTC

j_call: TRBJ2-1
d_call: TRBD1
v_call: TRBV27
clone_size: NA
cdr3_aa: CASSWGDRVYNEQFF
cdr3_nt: TGTGCCAGCAGTTGGGGGGACAGGGTTTACAATGAGCAGTTCTTC

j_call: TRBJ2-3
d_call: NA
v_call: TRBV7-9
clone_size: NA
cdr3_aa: CASSSRQFTDTQYF
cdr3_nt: TGTGCCAGCAGTTCCCGACAGTTCACAGATACGCAGTATTTT

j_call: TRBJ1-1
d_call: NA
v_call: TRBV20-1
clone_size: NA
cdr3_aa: CSARTDYRPLNTEAFF
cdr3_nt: TGCAGTGCTAGGACAGATTACAGGCCCCTGAACACTGAAGCTTTCTTT

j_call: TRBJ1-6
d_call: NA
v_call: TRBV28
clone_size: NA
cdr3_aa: CASSNRDPSYSPLHF
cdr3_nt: TGTGCCAGCAGTAACCGGGACCCTTCATATTCACCCCTCCACTTT

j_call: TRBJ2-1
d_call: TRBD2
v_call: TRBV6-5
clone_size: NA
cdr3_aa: CASRGLAGGHEQFF
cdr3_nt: TGTGCCAGCAGGGGACTAGCGGGGGGACATGAGCAGTTCTTC

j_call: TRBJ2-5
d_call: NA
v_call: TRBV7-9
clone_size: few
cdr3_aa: CASSLEEGYWETQYF
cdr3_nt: TGTGCCAGCAGCTTAGAGGAGGGGTATTGGGAGACCCAGTACTTC

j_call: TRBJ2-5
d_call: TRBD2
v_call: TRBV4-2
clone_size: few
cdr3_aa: CASSQLTPAGGTTSETQYF
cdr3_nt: TGTGCCAGCAGCCAACTGACCCCAGCGGGGGGAACCACGTCAGAGACCCAGTACTTC

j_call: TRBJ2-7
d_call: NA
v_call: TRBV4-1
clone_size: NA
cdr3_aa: CASSPQGLPGYEQYF
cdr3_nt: TGCGCCAGCAGCCCTCAGGGCCTCCCCGGCTACGAGCAGTACTTC

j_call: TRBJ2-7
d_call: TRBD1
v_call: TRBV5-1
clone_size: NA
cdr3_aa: CASSSDRDQFGAYEQYF
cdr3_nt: TGCGCCAGCAGCTCGGACAGGGATCAATTCGGGGCTTACGAGCAGTACTTC

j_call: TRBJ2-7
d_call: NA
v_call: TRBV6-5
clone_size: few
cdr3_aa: CASSYTPGTFPYEQYF
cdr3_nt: TGTGCCAGCAGTTACACACCCGGGACATTCCCCTACGAGCAGTACTTC

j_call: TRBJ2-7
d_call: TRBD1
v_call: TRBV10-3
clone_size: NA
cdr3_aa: CAITRDRGYEQYF
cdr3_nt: TGTGCCATCACTAGGGACAGGGGCTACGAGCAGTACTTC

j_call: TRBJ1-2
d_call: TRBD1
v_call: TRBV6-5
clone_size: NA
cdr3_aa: CASSYSNRHTGGFSYGYTF
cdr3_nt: TGTGCCAGCAGTTACTCGAACCGCCATACAGGGGGCTTCTCCTATGGCTACACCTTC

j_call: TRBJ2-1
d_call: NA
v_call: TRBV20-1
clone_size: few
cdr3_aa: CSGTDGSYNEQFF
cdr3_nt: TGCAGTGGGACCGACGGCTCCTACAATGAGCAGTTCTTC

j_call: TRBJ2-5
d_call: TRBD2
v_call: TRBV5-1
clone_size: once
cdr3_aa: CASSSVPAGGQETQYF
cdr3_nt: TGCGCCAGCAGCTCCGTTCCAGCGGGGGGTCAAGAGACCCAGTACTTC

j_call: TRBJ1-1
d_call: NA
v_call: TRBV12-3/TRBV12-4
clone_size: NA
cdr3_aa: CASSTWDGEFTEAFF
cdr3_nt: TGTGCCAGCAGTACCTGGGACGGAGAATTCACTGAAGCTTTCTTT

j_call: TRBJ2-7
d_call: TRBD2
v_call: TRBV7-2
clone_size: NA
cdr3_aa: CASSPRTSGENYEQYF
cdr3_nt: TGTGCCAGCAGCCCCCGGACTAGCGGGGAGAACTACGAGCAGTACTTC

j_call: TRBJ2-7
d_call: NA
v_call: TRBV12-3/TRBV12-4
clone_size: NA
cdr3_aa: CASSPAGEGYEQYF
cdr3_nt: TGTGCCAGCAGTCCAGCGGGCGAGGGCTACGAGCAGTACTTC

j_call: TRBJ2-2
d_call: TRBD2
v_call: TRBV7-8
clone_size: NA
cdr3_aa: CASSPQREGVGTGELFF
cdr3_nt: TGTGCCAGCAGCCCGCAGCGGGAGGGGGTTGGTACCGGGGAGCTGTTTTTT

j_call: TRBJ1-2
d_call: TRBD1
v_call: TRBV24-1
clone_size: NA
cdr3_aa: CATTDLTRDRGRLNYGYTF
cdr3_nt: TGTGCTACCACGGACCTTACCCGGGACAGGGGCCGATTGAACTATGGCTACACCTTC

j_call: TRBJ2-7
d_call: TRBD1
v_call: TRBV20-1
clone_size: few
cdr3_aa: CSARSWTGYEQYF
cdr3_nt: TGCAGTGCTAGATCCTGGACAGGGTACGAGCAGTACTTC

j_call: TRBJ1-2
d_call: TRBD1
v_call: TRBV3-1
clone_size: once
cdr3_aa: CASSRSTGGSGYTF
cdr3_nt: TGTGCCAGCAGCCGTTCCACAGGGGGCTCTGGCTACACCTTC

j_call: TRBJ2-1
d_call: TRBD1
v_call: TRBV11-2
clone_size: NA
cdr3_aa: CASSPSFAGGYNEQFF
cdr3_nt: TGTGCCAGCAGCCCATCATTTGCAGGGGGCTACAATGAGCAGTTCTTC

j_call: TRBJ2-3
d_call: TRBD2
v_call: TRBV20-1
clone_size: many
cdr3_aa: CSAIAGDTQYF
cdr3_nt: TGCAGTGCTATAGCGGGGGATACGCAGTATTTT

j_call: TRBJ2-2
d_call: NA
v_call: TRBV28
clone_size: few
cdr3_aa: CASRVLSGELFF
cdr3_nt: TGTGCCAGCAGGGTATTGTCCGGGGAGCTGTTTTTT

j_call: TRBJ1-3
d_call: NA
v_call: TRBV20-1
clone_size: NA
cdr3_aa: CSARDPQGGNTIYF
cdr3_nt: TGCAGTGCTAGAGATCCCCAGGGCGGAAACACCATATATTTT

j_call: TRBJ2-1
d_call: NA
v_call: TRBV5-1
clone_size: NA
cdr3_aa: CASIRSPGAAYNEQFF
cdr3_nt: TGCGCCAGCATAAGGTCACCGGGGGCGGCCTACAATGAGCAGTTCTTC